The 3 T cell receptor beta chains reported below all come from one sample, sequenced in a study of Graves' ophthalmopathy and Graves' hyperthyroidism. RNA transcripts were the source from which TCR beta CDR3 regions were amplified. RT-PCR was first run with HTBI primers, then multiplex PCR in a second round. TCRdb reanalysed the multiplex PCR reads using MiXCR and keeps one entry per CDR3 protein. The repertoire holds hundreds of thousands of distinct CDR3 sequences, with approximately 21% as singletons. The sample consisted of peripheral blood. These TCRs come from a woman between 50 and 59 years old with Graves' ophthalmopathy.

This clonotype has at least ten counts. This chain connects TRBV20-1 to TRBJ1-3; D gene ambiguous. Germline-derived CDR1 and CDR2 are DFQATT and SNEGSKA (reference sequence). V was cut by 4 bases and J by 0 bases, with 16 bases left in between. The CDR3 totals 16 residues. The CDR3: CSATLAKPSSGNTIYF. The CDR3, as DNA: TGCAGTGCTACCCTCGCGAAGCCTAGCTCTGGAAACACCATATATTTT.

The rearrangement links TRBV6-5 to TRBJ1-5; 8 bases fit TRBD1. V was clipped by 0 bases and J by 7 bases; unmatched bases: 2. The germline V gene encodes CDR1 MNHEY and CDR2 SVGAGI. There are 14 residues in the CDR3. CDR3 bases: TGTGCCAGCAGTTACTCGGACAGGGAACAGCCCCAGCATTTT. Its protein is CASSYSDREQPQHF.

This clonotype was detected many times. The V and J genes are TRBV28 and TRBJ2-2; tentatively, D is TRBD2 (7 bases). Trimming pared 1 base from V and 7 bases from J, leaving 10 bases between. Germline loops: CDR1 MDHEN, CDR2 SYDVKM. The CDR3 has 14 amino acids. The CDR3 DNA is TGTGCCAGCAGTTTATCAGGGGAGGGCGGGGAGCTGTTTTTT. This sequence encodes CASSLSGEGGELFF.